The 8 T cell receptor beta chains given below trace back to one sample, sequenced in a study of technical replicates of blood from a handful of donors. Assay: immunoSEQ multiplex PCR; the TCRdb copy retains only in-frame clones and omits some. The sample has 74,000 or so clones; around 96% are singletons. The sample comprised T cells isolated from PBMCs. These receptors were collected from a human donor in good health.

The CDR3 loop reads CAISDSPSYEQYF. As DNA, the CDR3 is TGTGCCATTAGTGACAGCCCCTCCTACGAGCAGTACTTC. V usage is TRBV28 and J usage is TRBJ2-7; D possibly corresponds to TRBD1 (5 bases). CDR1 and CDR2 (germline): MDHEN, SYDVKM. This CDR3 is built from 13 residues. The ends were cut back, 10 bases at V and 0 bases at J, with 13 bases in the middle.

The chain couples TRBV29-1 to TRBJ1-1; the D is unclear. The CDR3 consists of 10 residues. With 7 bases removed from V and 4 bases from J, the gap between germline ends came to 7 bases. The V gene's germline CDR1 is SQVTM and CDR2 ANQGSEA. The CDR3 reads CSAGSTEAFF. The DNA for the CDR3 is TGCAGCGCCGGGAGCACTGAAGCTTTCTTT.

The rearrangement joins TRBV27 to TRBJ2-2, with TRBD2 matching 7 bases. CDR1 is MNHEY and CDR2 is SMNVEV in the germline V gene (reference sequence). The V gene end was trimmed by 5 bases and the J gene end by 8 bases; junction bases not matched to a gene: 5. The CDR3 runs to 13 residues. The CDR3 loop reads CASSPGGSGELFF. In DNA form, the CDR3 reads TGTGCCAGCAGTCCGGGGGGATCGGGGGAGCTGTTTTTT.

The chain links TRBV27 to TRBJ1-5; D ambiguous. CDR3 length: 11 residues. Looked up from germline, CDR1 is MNHEY and CDR2 is SMNVEV (reference sequence). The V end was cut by 2 bases, the J end by 9 bases, with 5 bases between. The CDR3 nucleotides are TGTGCCAGCAGTTTACAGCGGCCCCAGCATTTT. This sequence encodes CASSLQRPQHF.

J is TRBJ2-7 and V is TRBV2; TRBD2 agrees at 12 bases. This CDR3 has 15 amino acids. Trimming took 2 bases from V and 4 from J; bases not matched to a gene: 3. Germline V gene data show CDR1 as SNHLY and CDR2 as FYNNEI. The CDR3 spells CASSEPSGRAYEQYF. In nucleotides, the CDR3 is TGTGCCAGCAGTGAACCTAGCGGGAGGGCATACGAGCAGTACTTC.

V gene TRBV5-1 combines with J gene TRBJ1-2; 10 nucleotides agree with TRBD1. The CDR3 is 16 amino acids. Germline V gives CDR1 SGHRS, CDR2 YFSETQ. The junction had 5 bases not matched to a gene; V was cut back by 0 bases and J by 3 bases. DNA for the CDR3: TGCGCCAGCAGCTTGGGGCCCGGGACAGGGGACTATGGCTACACCTTC. This codes for CASSLGPGTGDYGYTF.

The CDR3 DNA sequence: TGTGCCAGCAGCTTGGGGACAGGGATCGACGAGCAGTACTTC. Amino acid sequence: CASSLGTGIDEQYF. The rearrangement links TRBV13 to TRBJ2-7, with 9 bases aligning to TRBD1. Trimming removed 3 bases from V and 5 bases from J; junction bases left unmatched: 5. The CDR3 spans 14 residues. Per the germline V gene, CDR1 is PRHDT and CDR2 is FYEKMQ (reference sequence).

V usage is TRBV4-3 and J usage is TRBJ2-7; 9 nucleotides line up with TRBD1. With V trimmed by 0 bases and J by 2 bases, 2 bases remained unmatched. The CDR3 loop spans 15 amino acids. The V gene's germline CDR1 is LGHNA and CDR2 YSLEER. The CDR3 is CASSQEGTGTYEQYF. CDR3 bases: TGCGCCAGCAGCCAAGAAGGGACAGGGACCTACGAGCAGTACTTC.